The 15 T cell receptor beta chains below come from one sample, sequenced in a study of T cells of healthy individuals. TCRdb re-called the 5' RACE reads through MiXCR, storing one row per CDR3 protein. The table has over 95,000 distinct CDR3 sequences, around 17% seen once. The receptors were gathered from a human donor in good health.

This clonotype was counted between two and nine times. The V and J genes are TRBV28 and TRBJ2-5; D unclear. V lost 3 bases and J lost 1, with 9 bases in between. From germline, CDR1 is MDHEN and CDR2 SYDVKM. The CDR3 length is 14 residues. The CDR3 sequence: CASSFLQIQETQYF. The CDR3 bases are TGTGCCAGCAGTTTTCTGCAGATCCAAGAGACCCAGTACTTC.

This clonotype was counted only a few times. CDR3 protein: CSARPGFAYEQYF. In nucleotides, the CDR3 is TGCAGTGCTAGACCAGGGTTTGCCTACGAGCAGTACTTC. The chain links TRBV20-1 to TRBJ2-7; a possible D gene is TRBD1 (5 bases). V lost 2 bases to trimming and J lost 2 bases, with 10 bases between them. The length of the CDR3 is 13 residues. The germline gives CDR1 DFQATT, CDR2 SNEGSKA (reference sequence).

This clonotype was seen many times. This chain's CDR3 is CSVGGTDTQYF. Written as DNA, the CDR3 is TGCAGCGTCGGGGGCACAGATACGCAGTATTTT. The rearrangement uses TRBV20-1 and TRBJ2-3; D perhaps matches TRBD2 (5 bases). The CDR3 spans 11 residues. CDR1 is DFQATT and CDR2 is SNEGSKA in the germline V gene (reference sequence).

The rearrangement links TRBV9 to TRBJ1-6, with D tentatively TRBD1 (6 bases). Germline V CDR1 and CDR2: SGDLS, YYNGEE. Between the trimmed V and J ends, which lost 4 bases and 9 bases, there was a span of 17 bases. This CDR3 is 15 amino acids long. The CDR3 DNA sequence: TGTGCCAGCAGCCCTGATCGGGGGCCGGGTTCACCCCTCCACTTT. Protein product: CASSPDRGPGSPLHF.

This clonotype occurred a few times. The chain is built from TRBV20-1 and TRBJ2-1, with D perhaps matching TRBD1 or TRBD2 (5 bases each). The ends were cut back, 4 bases at V and 13 bases at J, with 17 bases in the middle. The CDR3 runs to 12 residues. CDR1 is DFQATT, CDR2 SNEGSKA, per germline (reference sequence). For the CDR3, the DNA is TGCAGTGCTACAGAAGGGACCTCTTACCAGTTCTTC. Translating gives CSATEGTSYQFF.

This clonotype was counted between two and nine times. The chain combines TRBV10-3 with TRBJ2-1; 10 nucleotides agree with TRBD2. CDR3 length: 14 amino acids. CDR1 is ENHRY and CDR2 is SYGVKD in the germline V gene. Trimming cost V 11 bases and J 3 bases; bases outside gene matches: 7. CDR3 sequence (DNA): TGTGCCGCCCGAGCGGGAGGGATCTACAATGAGCAGTTCTTC. Translating it yields CAARAGGIYNEQFF.

This clonotype appeared many times. J is TRBJ2-3 and V is TRBV5-1; 8 bases match TRBD2. J was trimmed by 2 bases and V by 4 bases; bases with no gene match: 9. CDR3 length: 16 residues. Germline V lookup: CDR1 SGHRS, CDR2 YFSETQ. Here the CDR3 reads CASSVTAGASTDTQYF. The CDR3 bases are TGCGCCAGCAGCGTAACAGCGGGAGCCTCCACAGATACGCAGTATTTT.

The rearrangement uses TRBV6-1 and TRBJ2-7; D might be TRBD2 (6 bases). The V and J ends lost 5 bases and 3 bases respectively, with 11 bases between them. Germline assignment: CDR1 MNHNS and CDR2 SASEGT. There are 13 residues in the CDR3. The CDR3 DNA reads as TGTGCCAGCAGTCCCATCGGGGGCTACGAGCAGTACTTC. Its protein is CASSPIGGYEQYF.

In its sample, this clonotype was seen many times. This sequence joins TRBV29-1 and TRBJ1-1; 7 bases fit TRBD1. Germline CDR1 is SQVTM and CDR2 is ANQGSEA. J was trimmed by 5 bases and V by 5 bases; bases with no gene match: 5. This CDR3 region has 12 residues. CDR3 in DNA: TGCAGCGTTCGACAGGGAGAGACTGAAGCTTTCTTT. This codes for CSVRQGETEAFF.

This chain uses TRBV27 with TRBJ2-1, with a tentative D call TRBD2 (7 bases). The CDR3 length is 15 residues. V was cut by 5 bases and J by 1 base, with 12 bases left in between. Germline CDR1 is MNHEY and CDR2 is SMNVEV (reference sequence). CDR3 sequence: CASSHRGGSYNEQFF. The CDR3 DNA reads TGTGCCAGCAGTCATAGGGGGGGGTCCTACAATGAGCAGTTCTTC.

The genes are TRBV6-5 and TRBJ2-2; D is perhaps TRBD2 (6 bases). V lost 7 bases and J lost 6, with 15 bases in between. The CDR3 loop spans 14 amino acids. CDR1 is MNHEY and CDR2 is SVGAGI in the germline V gene. DNA for the CDR3: TGTGCCAGCAAAAGTAGCGGTATGGCCGGGGAGCTGTTTTTT. It is translated as CASKSSGMAGELFF.

This chain links TRBV6-2 or TRBV6-3 with TRBJ1-5; D gene ambiguous. The germline gives CDR1 MNHEY, CDR2 SVGEGT. V lost 6 bases and J 5 bases, leaving 11 bases between the germline ends. The CDR3 runs to 13 residues. The DNA for the CDR3 is TGTGCCAGCAGCCAGCAATGGGATCAGCCCCAGCATTTT. Translating it yields CASSQQWDQPQHF.

This clonotype was detected many times. The chain has TRBV28 and TRBJ1-2, with 8 positions matching TRBD1. Trimming removed 6 bases from V and 3 bases from J; junction bases left unmatched: 12. This CDR3 region has 16 residues. CDR1 and CDR2 from the germline V gene are MDHEN and SYDVKM. CDR3 coding DNA: TGTGCCAGCAGGGCTCCGACAGGGGCAGGGCACTATGGCTACACCTTC. This translates into CASRAPTGAGHYGYTF.

A few counts support this clonotype. This chain links TRBV28 with TRBJ1-4, with 10 bases that match TRBD1. The germline V gene encodes CDR1 MDHEN and CDR2 SYDVKM. Unmatched junction bases numbered 6, after V lost 6 bases and J lost 8 bases. The CDR3 totals 14 residues. CDR3 bases: TGTGCCAGCAGCCCGACAGGGGGCAGCGAAAAACTGTTTTTT. This gives the protein CASSPTGGSEKLFF.

The chain carries TRBV28 and TRBJ2-3; 9 bases align to TRBD1. The CDR3 runs 14 residues. Germline values: CDR1 MDHEN, CDR2 SYDVKM. V dropped 10 bases and J dropped 1; count of bases not matched to a gene: 6. CDR3 bases: TGTGCCACCAAACAGGGGGCCCGCACAGATACGCAGTATTTT. Its translation is CATKQGARTDTQYF.